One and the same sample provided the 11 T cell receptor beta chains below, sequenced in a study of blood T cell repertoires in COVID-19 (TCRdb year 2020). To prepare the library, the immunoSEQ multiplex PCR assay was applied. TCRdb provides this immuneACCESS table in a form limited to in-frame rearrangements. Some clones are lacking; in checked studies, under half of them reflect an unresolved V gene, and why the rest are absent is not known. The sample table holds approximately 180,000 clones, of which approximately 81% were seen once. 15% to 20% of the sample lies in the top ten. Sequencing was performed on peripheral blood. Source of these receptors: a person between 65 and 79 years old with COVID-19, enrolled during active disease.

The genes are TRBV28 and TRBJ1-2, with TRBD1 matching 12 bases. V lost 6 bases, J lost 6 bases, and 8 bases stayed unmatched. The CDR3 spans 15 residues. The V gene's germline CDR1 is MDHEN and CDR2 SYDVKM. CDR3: CASRGTGGGLDGYTF. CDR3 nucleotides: TGTGCCAGCAGAGGGACAGGGGGCGGTTTGGATGGCTACACCTTC.

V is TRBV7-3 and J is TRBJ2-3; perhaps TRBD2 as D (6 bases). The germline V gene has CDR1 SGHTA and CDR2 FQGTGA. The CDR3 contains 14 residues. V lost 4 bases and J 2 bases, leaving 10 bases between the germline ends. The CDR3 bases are TGTGCCAGCAGCTCGACTAGTCCCACAGATACGCAGTATTTT. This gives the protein CASSSTSPTDTQYF. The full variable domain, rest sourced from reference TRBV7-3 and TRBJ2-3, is GAGVSQTPSNKVTEKGKYVELRCDPISGHTALYWYRQSLGQGPEFLIYFQGTGAADDSGLPNDRFFAVRPEGSVSTLKIQRTERGDSAVYLCASSSTSPTDTQYFGPGTRLTVL.

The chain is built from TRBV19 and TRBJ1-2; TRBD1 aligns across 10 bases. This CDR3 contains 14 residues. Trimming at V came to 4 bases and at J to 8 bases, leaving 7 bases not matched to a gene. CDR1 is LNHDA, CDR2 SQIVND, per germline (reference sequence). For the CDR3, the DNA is TGTGCCAGTAGTACTGGGACAGGGGTAGGGGGCTACACCTTC. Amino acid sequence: CASSTGTGVGGYTF.

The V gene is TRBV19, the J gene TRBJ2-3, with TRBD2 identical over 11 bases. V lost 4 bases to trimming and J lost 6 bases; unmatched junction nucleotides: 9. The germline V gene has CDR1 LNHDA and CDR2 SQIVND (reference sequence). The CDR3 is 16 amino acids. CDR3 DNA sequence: TGTGCCAGTAGTACCTTAGCGGGGGGGCTTACCGATACGCAGTATTTT. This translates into CASSTLAGGLTDTQYF. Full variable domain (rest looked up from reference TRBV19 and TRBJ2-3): DGGITQSPKYLFRKEGQNVTLSCEQNLNHDAMYWYRQDPGQGLRLIYYSQIVNDFQKGDIAEGYSVSREKKESFPLTVTSAQKNPTAFYLCASSTLAGGLTDTQYFGPGTRLTVL.

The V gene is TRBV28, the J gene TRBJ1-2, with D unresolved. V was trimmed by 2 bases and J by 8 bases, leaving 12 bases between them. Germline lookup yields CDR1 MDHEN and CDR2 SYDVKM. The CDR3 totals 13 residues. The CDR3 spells CASSLGGFGGYTF. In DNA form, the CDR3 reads TGTGCCAGCAGTTTAGGAGGGTTCGGAGGCTACACCTTC.

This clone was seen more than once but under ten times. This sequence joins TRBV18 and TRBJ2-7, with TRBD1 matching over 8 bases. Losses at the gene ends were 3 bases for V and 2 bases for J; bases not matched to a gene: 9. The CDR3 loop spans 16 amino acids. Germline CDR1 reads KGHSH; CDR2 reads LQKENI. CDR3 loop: CASSPRPGQATYEQYF. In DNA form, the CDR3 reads TGTGCCAGCTCACCCCGCCCGGGACAGGCTACCTACGAGCAGTACTTC.

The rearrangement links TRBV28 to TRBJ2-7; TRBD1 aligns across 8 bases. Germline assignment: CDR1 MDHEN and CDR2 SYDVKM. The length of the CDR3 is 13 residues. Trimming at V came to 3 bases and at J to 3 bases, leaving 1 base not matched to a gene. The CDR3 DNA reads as TGTGCCAGCAGTTTTACAGGGGGCTACGAGCAGTACTTC. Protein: CASSFTGGYEQYF.

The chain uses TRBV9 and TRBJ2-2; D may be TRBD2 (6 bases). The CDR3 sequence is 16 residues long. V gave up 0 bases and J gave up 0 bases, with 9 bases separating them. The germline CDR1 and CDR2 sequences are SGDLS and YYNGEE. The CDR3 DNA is TGTGCCAGCAGCGTAGACGGGAGCGCGAACACCGGGGAGCTGTTTTTT. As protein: CASSVDGSANTGELFF.

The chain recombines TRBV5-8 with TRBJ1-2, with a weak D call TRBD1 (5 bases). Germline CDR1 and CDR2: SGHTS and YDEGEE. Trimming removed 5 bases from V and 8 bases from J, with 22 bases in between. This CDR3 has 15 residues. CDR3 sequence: CASRRTEGKVTGYTF. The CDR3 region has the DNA TGTGCCAGCAGGCGTACGGAGGGGAAGGTTACGGGCTACACCTTC.

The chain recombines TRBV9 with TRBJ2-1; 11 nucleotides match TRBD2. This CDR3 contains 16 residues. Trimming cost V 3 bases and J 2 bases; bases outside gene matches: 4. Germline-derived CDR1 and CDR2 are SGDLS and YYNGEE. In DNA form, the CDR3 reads TGTGCCAGCAGCGCTAGCGGGGGGCAAACCTACAATGAGCAGTTCTTC. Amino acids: CASSASGGQTYNEQFF.

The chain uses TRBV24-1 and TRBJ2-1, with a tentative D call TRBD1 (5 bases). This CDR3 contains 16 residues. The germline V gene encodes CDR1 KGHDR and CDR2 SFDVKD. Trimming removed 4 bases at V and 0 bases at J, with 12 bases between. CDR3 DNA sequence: TGTGCCACCAGTGACCAGACAGACAGCTCCTACAATGAGCAGTTCTTC. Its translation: CATSDQTDSSYNEQFF.